The sample holds a few counts of the clone carrying this T cell receptor (beta chain). Its antigen is not identified. The data were taken from a study of T cells in Graves' hyperthyroidism and ophthalmopathy. The length of the CDR3 is 16 residues. The germline V gene encodes CDR1 MDHEN and CDR2 SYDVKM. Trimming at V came to 6 bases and at J to 2 bases, leaving 11 bases not matched to a gene. The study left out patients who had uncontrolled infection, other autoimmune disease, pregnancy or lactation. Fresh peripheral blood, approximately 9.1 ml, was the source of the PBMCs. Study findings and constraints: Most expanded thyroid clonotypes above 0.001 also appeared in blood.

Researchers took RNA transcripts and amplified the TCR beta CDR3 regions from them. The HTBI primer set served for first-round RT-PCR of the TCR CDR3. TCRdb called the multiplex PCR reads again in MiXCR, with one record for every CDR3 protein. The table lists 250,000 to 300,000 distinct CDR3 sequences, roughly a fifth of them singletons. The gene calls are TRBV28 and TRBJ2-7; 9 nucleotides agree with TRBD1. This receptor was identified in a middle-aged man with Graves' ophthalmopathy. Sequencing input: blood. The CDR3 loop reads CASSSPGTGNPYEQYF. DNA for the CDR3: TGTGCCAGCAGCAGCCCCGGGACAGGGAACCCCTACGAGCAGTACTTC.